A single sample is the source of the 10 T cell receptor beta chains below, sequenced in a study of blood T cell repertoires in COVID-19. The data were produced by immunoSEQ multiplex PCR, yet TCRdb's version contains in-frame clones alone and is incomplete. This table holds tens of thousands of clones, 80% to 90% found once. Specimen: peripheral blood. These receptors originate from a woman aged 60 to 75 with COVID-19, enrolled during active disease.

V and J are TRBV3-1 (or the pseudogene TRBV3-2) and TRBJ2-7; 9 bases are shared with TRBD1. V was clipped by 0 bases and J by 3 bases; unmatched bases: 6. The length of the CDR3 is 16 residues. The germline gives CDR1 LGHDT, CDR2 YNNKEL (reference sequence). The CDR3 sequence is CASSQEKRDRDYEQYF. The DNA of the CDR3 is TGTGCCAGCAGCCAAGAAAAGAGGGACAGGGACTACGAGCAGTACTTC.

The rearrangement links TRBV5-5 to TRBJ1-5; the D gene is possibly TRBD1 (5 bases). This CDR3 spans 16 amino acids. V lost 2 bases and J 0 bases, leaving 12 bases between the germline ends. Germline CDR1 and CDR2: SGHKS and YYEKEE (reference sequence). CDR3 sequence (DNA): TGTGCCAGCAGCTTCATGGCAGGGATTAGCAATCAGCCCCAGCATTTT. It encodes CASSFMAGISNQPQHF.

The chain is built from TRBV6-5 and TRBJ1-5; 7 bases are shared with TRBD1. The CDR3 totals 13 residues. J lost 6 bases, V lost 6 bases, and 5 bases had no gene match. CDR1 is MNHEY and CDR2 is SVGAGI in the germline V gene. The CDR3 DNA reads as TGTGCCAGCAGAAGACAGGGCGGTCAGCCCCAGCATTTT. It encodes CASRRQGGQPQHF.

In this sample, this clone turned up once. This chain connects TRBV27 to TRBJ2-2; 11 bases match TRBD1. This CDR3 contains 16 residues. Germline V gene data show CDR1 as MNHEY and CDR2 as SMNVEV (reference sequence). The ends lost 5 bases at V and 4 bases at J; junction bases unmatched: 6. The CDR3 DNA reads TGTGCCAGCAGTACCACCGGGACAGGGGGCACCGGGGAGCTGTTTTTT. It codes for CASSTTGTGGTGELFF.

The chain recombines TRBV11-2 with TRBJ2-3; D gene unclear. Trimming removed 0 bases at V and 1 base at J, with 14 bases between. Germline V gives CDR1 SGHAT, CDR2 FQNNGV. CDR3 length equals 17 residues. CDR3 coding DNA: TGTGCCAGCAGCTTAGAAATCGCCGCGCTTGGCACAGATACGCAGTATTTT. This sequence encodes CASSLEIAALGTDTQYF.

The chain links TRBV2 to TRBJ2-7; TRBD1 aligns across 11 bases. Germline-derived CDR1 and CDR2 are SNHLY and FYNNEI. This CDR3 spans 17 amino acids. V shed 6 bases and J 4 bases; nucleotides not matched to a gene: 14. The CDR3 sequence: CASRALRARDRGYEQYF. The CDR3, as DNA: TGTGCCAGCAGAGCCCTACGAGCTCGGGACAGGGGGTACGAGCAGTACTTC.

This clone was seen only once. The V call is TRBV5-4, the J call TRBJ2-7; TRBD2 matches 8 bases. V lost 0 bases, J lost 3 bases, and 8 bases stayed unmatched. This CDR3 comprises 16 residues. Germline V gene data show CDR1 as SGHNT and CDR2 as YYREEE (reference sequence). The CDR3 nucleotides read TGTGCCAGCAGCTTGGCCGGGACTAGGAGTTTCTACGAGCAGTACTTC. Translated, it gives CASSLAGTRSFYEQYF.

The J gene is TRBJ1-3, the V gene TRBV4-1; a weak D match, TRBD1 (6 bases). Per germline, CDR1 MGHRA and CDR2 YSYEKL. The CDR3 runs to 16 residues. V was shortened by 4 bases and J by 0 bases, with 13 bases between the two germline ends. The CDR3 reads CASSPRQEPSGNTIYF. The CDR3 DNA sequence: TGCGCCAGCAGCCCTAGACAGGAGCCCTCTGGAAACACCATATATTTT.

The chain employs TRBV5-5 and TRBJ2-2; 7 bases align to TRBD1. With V trimmed by 3 bases and J by 4 bases, 9 bases remained unmatched. CDR3 length: 16 amino acids. In germline, CDR1 is SGHKS, CDR2 YYEKEE (reference sequence). For the CDR3, the DNA is TGTGCCAGCAGCTATGGGACAGCCCTCTCCACCGGGGAGCTGTTTTTT. This gives the protein CASSYGTALSTGELFF.

The chain carries TRBV28 and TRBJ1-5; no clear D gene. The V end was cut by 10 bases, the J end by 4 bases, with 11 bases between. The length of the CDR3 is 12 residues. Looked up from germline, CDR1 is MDHEN and CDR2 is SYDVKM. CDR3 sequence reads: CATRGANQPQHF. In DNA, the CDR3 is TGTGCCACCCGAGGTGCGAATCAGCCCCAGCATTTT.